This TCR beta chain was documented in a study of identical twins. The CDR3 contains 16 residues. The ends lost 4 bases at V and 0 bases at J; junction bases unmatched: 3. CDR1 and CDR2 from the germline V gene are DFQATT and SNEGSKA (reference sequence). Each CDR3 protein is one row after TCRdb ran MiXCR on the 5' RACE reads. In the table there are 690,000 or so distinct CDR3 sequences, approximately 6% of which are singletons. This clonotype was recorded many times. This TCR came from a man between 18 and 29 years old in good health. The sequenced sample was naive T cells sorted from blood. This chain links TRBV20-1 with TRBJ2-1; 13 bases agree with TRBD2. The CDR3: CSAKTSGRASYNEQFF. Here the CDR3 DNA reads TGCAGTGCTAAAACTAGCGGGAGGGCCTCCTACAATGAGCAGTTCTTC.